These 10 T cell receptor beta chains were sequenced from one sample in a study of cytomegalovirus exposure and HLA in healthy donors. The PCR ran on 60 Vbeta and 13 Jbeta primers. Repertoires were generated with immunoSEQ multiplex PCR, while TCRdb's copy carries only in-frame clones and drops some. The table has 150,000 to 200,000 clones, approximately 71% seen once. Sequencing was carried out using PBMCs. All receptors come from a woman in her forties in good health and CMV-seropositive.

This rearrangement joins TRBV6-5 to TRBJ1-1, with TRBD1 matching over 7 bases. The CDR3 loop spans 14 amino acids. Germline assignment: CDR1 MNHEY and CDR2 SVGAGI. The junction had 11 bases not matched to a gene; V was cut back by 5 bases and J by 8 bases. The CDR3 bases are TGTGCCAGCAGTCAGAATATACAGGGGAGCGAAGCTTTCTTT. Encoded protein: CASSQNIQGSEAFF.

The rearrangement joins TRBV7-2 to TRBJ2-1; D remains unclear. Trimming stripped 4 bases from V and 5 bases from J, with 15 bases between. The germline V gene has CDR1 SGHTA and CDR2 FQGNSA. CDR3 length: 15 amino acids. The CDR3, as DNA: TGTGCCAGCAGCTATCCTTCAGTGGCTGACAATGAGCAGTTCTTC. Residues: CASSYPSVADNEQFF.

CDR3 in amino acids: CASKADSSTEAFF. As DNA, the CDR3 is TGCGCCAGCAAAGCGGACAGCTCCACTGAAGCTTTCTTT. The J gene is TRBJ1-1, the V gene TRBV5-1; tentative D call: TRBD1 (6 bases). This CDR3 region has 13 residues. Germline values: CDR1 SGHRS, CDR2 YFSETQ. The V gene lost 6 bases and the J gene lost 4 bases, with 13 bases spanning the gap.

The chain joins TRBV28 to TRBJ2-3; 9 bases are shared with TRBD2. The V segment lost 2 bases and the J segment 6 bases; nucleotides outside the gene matches: 12. From germline, CDR1 is MDHEN and CDR2 SYDVKM. The CDR3 length is 17 residues. CDR3 nucleotide sequence: TGTGCCAGCAGTTTAAGGCGGCGGGAGGGCCCGGGGGATACGCAGTATTTT. This sequence encodes CASSLRRREGPGDTQYF. The whole variable domain, filled in from reference TRBV28 and TRBJ2-3, reads DVKVTQSSRYLVKRTGEKVFLECVQDMDHENMFWYRQDPGLGLRLIYFSYDVKMKEKGDIPEGYSVSREKKERFSLILESASTNQTSMYLCASSLRRREGPGDTQYFGPGTRLTVL.

This clone was found a few times. V gene TRBV9 combines with J gene TRBJ1-2; maybe TRBD1 (5 bases). Trimming cost V 4 bases and J 4 bases, with 14 bases left between them. The CDR3 totals 14 residues. Germline-derived CDR1 and CDR2 are SGDLS and YYNGEE. For the CDR3, the DNA is TGTGCCAGCAGCAGACCGGGACTCTTCTATGGCTACACCTTC. Translation gives CASSRPGLFYGYTF.

The gene calls are TRBV11-2 and TRBJ1-2, with TRBD1 matching over 8 bases. The CDR3 spans 14 residues. Germline loops: CDR1 SGHAT, CDR2 FQNNGV. Trimming took 5 bases from V and 4 from J; bases not matched to a gene: 6. DNA for the CDR3: TGTGCCAGCAGCCCTCGACAGGGGATCTATGGCTACACCTTC. It is translated as CASSPRQGIYGYTF. The full variable domain, rest sourced from reference TRBV11-2 and TRBJ1-2, is EAGVAQSPRYKIIEKRQSVAFWCNPISGHATLYWYQQILGQGPKLLIQFQNNGVVDDSQLPKDRFSAERLKGVDSTLKIQPAKLEDSAVYLCASSPRQGIYGYTFGSGTRLTVV.

The rearrangement joins TRBV4-1 to TRBJ2-6, with TRBD2 matching over 13 bases. CDR3 length: 19 residues. V lost 4 bases, J lost 0 bases, and 6 bases stayed unmatched. CDR1 is MGHRA, CDR2 YSYEKL, per germline. This chain's CDR3 is CASSRGLAGALSGANVLTF. For the CDR3, the DNA is TGCGCCAGCAGCCGAGGACTAGCGGGGGCACTCTCTGGGGCCAACGTCCTGACTTTC.

The V call is TRBV19, the J call TRBJ2-3; D is perhaps TRBD2 (5 bases). This CDR3 has 15 amino acids. Germline V gene lookup returns CDR1 LNHDA and CDR2 SQIVND (reference sequence). Trimming took off 3 bases at V and 2 bases at J, with 12 bases between the two ends. The CDR3 DNA reads as TGTGCCAGTAGTATCGACCTCCGGGACACAGATACGCAGTATTTT. Encoded protein: CASSIDLRDTDTQYF.

The chain couples TRBV28 to TRBJ2-1, with 12 bases lining up with TRBD2. The CDR3 is 19 residues long. CDR1 and CDR2 (germline): MDHEN, SYDVKM. After removal of 8 bases from V and 0 bases from J, the junction contained 14 bases not matched to a gene. The CDR3 DNA sequence: TGTGCCAGCTCGTCTGGACTAGCGGGATCTTGGAGCTCCTACAATGAGCAGTTCTTC. It translates to CASSSGLAGSWSSYNEQFF.

This chain uses TRBV4-3 with TRBJ2-3; 12 bases line up with TRBD2. Germline CDR1 and CDR2: LGHNA and YSLEER. V lost 0 bases, J lost 2 bases, and 3 bases stayed unmatched. The CDR3 loop spans 17 amino acids. DNA of the CDR3: TGCGCCAGCAGCCAAGATGCTAGCGGGAGGGCCACAGATACGCAGTATTTT. This encodes CASSQDASGRATDTQYF.